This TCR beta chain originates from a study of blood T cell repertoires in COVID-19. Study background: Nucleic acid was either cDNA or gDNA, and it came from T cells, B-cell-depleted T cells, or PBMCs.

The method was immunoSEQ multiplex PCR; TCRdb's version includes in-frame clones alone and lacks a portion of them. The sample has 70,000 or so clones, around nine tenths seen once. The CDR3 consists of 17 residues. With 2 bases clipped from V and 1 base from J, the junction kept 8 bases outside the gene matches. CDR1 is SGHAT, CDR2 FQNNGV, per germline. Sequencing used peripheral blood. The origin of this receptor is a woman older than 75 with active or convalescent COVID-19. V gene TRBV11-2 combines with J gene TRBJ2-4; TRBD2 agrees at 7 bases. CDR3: CASSLSAAGVAKNIQYF. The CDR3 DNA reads TGTGCCAGCAGCTTATCGGCTGCGGGGGTTGCCAAAAACATTCAGTACTTC.